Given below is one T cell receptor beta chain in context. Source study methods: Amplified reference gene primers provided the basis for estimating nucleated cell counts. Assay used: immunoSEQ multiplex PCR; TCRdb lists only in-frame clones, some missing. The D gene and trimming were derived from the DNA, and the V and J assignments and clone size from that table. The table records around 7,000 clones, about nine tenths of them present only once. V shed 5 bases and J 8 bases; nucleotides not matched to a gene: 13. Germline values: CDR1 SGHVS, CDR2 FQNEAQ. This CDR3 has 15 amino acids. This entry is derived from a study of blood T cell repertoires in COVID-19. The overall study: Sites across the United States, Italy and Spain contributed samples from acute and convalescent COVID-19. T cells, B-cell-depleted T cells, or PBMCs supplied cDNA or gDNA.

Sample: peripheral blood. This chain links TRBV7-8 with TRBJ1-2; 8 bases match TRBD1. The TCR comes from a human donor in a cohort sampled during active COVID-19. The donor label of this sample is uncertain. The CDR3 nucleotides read TGTGCCAGCAGCACCTCGACAGGGGTGATGGAGGGCTACACCTTC. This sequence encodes CASSTSTGVMEGYTF.